This TCR beta chain comes out of a study of cytomegalovirus exposure and HLA in healthy donors. Study outcomes and limitations: As a later analysis showed, a missense DCLRE1C variant was linked to trimming of TCR beta V- and J-genes.

This clone was seen a few times. The antigen is not known. CDR1 SGHTA and CDR2 FQGNSA come from the germline V gene. This CDR3 is 17 amino acids long. J lost 6 bases, V lost 2 bases, and 14 bases had no gene match. The PCR ran on 60 Vbeta and 13 Jbeta primers. Only in-frame clones appear in the TCRdb table, and some are missing; sequencing was by immunoSEQ multiplex PCR. The table shows about 130,000 clones, with about 8.5% occurring only once. The sequenced sample consisted of PBMCs. The chain combines TRBV7-2 with TRBJ2-7, with 9 bases aligning to TRBD2. The source is a man between 40 and 49 years old in good health and CMV-seronegative. The DNA for the CDR3 is TGTGCCAGCAGCTTACGGGAATATAGCGGGGGAGTAGGCGAGCAGTACTTC. Amino acids: CASSLREYSGGVGEQYF.